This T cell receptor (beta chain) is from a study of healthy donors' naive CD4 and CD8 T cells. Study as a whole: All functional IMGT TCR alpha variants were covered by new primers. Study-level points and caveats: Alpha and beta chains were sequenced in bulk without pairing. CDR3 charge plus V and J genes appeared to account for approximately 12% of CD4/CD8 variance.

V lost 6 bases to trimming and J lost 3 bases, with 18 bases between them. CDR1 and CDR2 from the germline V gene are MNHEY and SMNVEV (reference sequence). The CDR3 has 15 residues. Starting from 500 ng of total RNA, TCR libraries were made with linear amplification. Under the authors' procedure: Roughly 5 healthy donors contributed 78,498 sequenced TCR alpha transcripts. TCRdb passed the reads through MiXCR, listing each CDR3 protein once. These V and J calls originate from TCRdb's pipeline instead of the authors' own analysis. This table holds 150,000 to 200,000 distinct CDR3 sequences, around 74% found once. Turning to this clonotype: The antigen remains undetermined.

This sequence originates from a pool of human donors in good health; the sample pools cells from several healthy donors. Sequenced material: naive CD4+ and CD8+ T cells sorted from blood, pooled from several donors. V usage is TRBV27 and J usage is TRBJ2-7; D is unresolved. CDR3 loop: CASSTKFAERYEQYF. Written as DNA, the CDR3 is TGTGCCAGCAGCACAAAATTTGCGGAACGCTACGAGCAGTACTTC.